This TCR beta chain appears in the sequencing data of a study of cytomegalovirus exposure and HLA in healthy donors. Germline V gene sequence: CDR1 LGHNA, CDR2 YNFKEQ. The ends were cut back, 1 base at V and 6 bases at J, with 14 bases in the middle. This CDR3 comprises 15 residues. This clone was detected only once. PCR employed 60 Vbeta and 13 Jbeta primers. Sequencing used immunoSEQ multiplex PCR; TCRdb keeps in-frame clones, though not all of them. The table has 100,000 to 150,000 clones, approximately 80% seen once. Input material: PBMCs. This TCR was recovered from a man aged 30 to 39 in good health and CMV-seropositive. The V call is TRBV4-2, the J call TRBJ2-3; no firm D call. CDR3: CASSQAFSSQDTQYF. CDR3 DNA: TGTGCCAGCAGCCAAGCGTTCAGTAGCCAGGATACGCAGTATTTT.